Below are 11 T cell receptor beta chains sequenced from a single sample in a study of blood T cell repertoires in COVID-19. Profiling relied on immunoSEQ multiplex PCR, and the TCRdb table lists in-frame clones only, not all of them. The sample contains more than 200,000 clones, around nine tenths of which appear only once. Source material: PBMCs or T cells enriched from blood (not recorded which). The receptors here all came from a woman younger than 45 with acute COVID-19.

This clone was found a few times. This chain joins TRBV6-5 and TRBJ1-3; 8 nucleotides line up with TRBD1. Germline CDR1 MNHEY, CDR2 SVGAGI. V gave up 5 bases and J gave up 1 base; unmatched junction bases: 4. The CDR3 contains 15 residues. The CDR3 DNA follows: TGTGCCAGCAGTCGGACAGGGAGGTCTGGAAACACCATATATTTT. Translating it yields CASSRTGRSGNTIYF.

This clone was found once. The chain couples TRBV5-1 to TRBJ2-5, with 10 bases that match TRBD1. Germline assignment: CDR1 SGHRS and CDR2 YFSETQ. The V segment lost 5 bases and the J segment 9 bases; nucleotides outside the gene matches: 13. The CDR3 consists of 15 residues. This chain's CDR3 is CASRTGTGAALAQYF. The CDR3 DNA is TGCGCCAGCAGGACCGGGACAGGGGCTGCTCTGGCCCAGTACTTC.

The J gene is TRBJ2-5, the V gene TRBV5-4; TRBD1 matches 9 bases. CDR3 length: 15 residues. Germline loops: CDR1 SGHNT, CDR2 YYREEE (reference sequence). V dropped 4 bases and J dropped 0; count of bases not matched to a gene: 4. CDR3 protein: CASSKGQGYQETQYF. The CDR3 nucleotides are TGTGCCAGCAGCAAAGGACAGGGGTACCAAGAGACCCAGTACTTC.

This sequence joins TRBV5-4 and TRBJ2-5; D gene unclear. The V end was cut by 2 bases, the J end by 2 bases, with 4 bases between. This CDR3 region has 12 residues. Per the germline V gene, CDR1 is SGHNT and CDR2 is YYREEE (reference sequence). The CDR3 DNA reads TGTGCCAGCAGCTTAACACAAGAGACCCAGTACTTC. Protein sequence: CASSLTQETQYF.

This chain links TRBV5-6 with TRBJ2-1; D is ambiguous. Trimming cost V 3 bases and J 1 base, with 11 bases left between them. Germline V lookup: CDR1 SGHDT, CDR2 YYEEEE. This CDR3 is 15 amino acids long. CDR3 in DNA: TGTGCCAGCAGCTCCCCCGCGAAATCCTACAATGAGCAGTTCTTC. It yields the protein CASSSPAKSYNEQFF.

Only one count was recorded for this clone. The CDR3 sequence: CASSEIRQRETQYF. CDR3 DNA: TGTGCCAGCAGTGAGATTCGACAGAGAGAGACCCAGTACTTC. The rearrangement uses TRBV6-1 and TRBJ2-5, with D perhaps matching TRBD1 (5 bases). Germline loops: CDR1 MNHNS, CDR2 SASEGT. The CDR3 extends over 14 amino acids. V was pared by 3 bases and J by 4 bases, with 12 bases between.

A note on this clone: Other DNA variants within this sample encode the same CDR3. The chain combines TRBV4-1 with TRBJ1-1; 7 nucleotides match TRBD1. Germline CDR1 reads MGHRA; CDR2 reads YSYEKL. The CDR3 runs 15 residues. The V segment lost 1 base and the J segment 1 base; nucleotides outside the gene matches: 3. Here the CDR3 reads CASSQGQGKNTEAFF. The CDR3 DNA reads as TGCGCCAGCAGCCAAGGACAGGGTAAGAACACTGAAGCTTTCTTT.

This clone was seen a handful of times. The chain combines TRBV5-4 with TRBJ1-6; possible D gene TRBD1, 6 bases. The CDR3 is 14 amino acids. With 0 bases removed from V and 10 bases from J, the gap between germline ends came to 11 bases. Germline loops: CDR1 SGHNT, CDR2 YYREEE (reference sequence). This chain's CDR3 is CASSLEQGRSPLHF. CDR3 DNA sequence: TGTGCCAGCAGCTTGGAACAGGGAAGGTCACCCCTCCACTTT.

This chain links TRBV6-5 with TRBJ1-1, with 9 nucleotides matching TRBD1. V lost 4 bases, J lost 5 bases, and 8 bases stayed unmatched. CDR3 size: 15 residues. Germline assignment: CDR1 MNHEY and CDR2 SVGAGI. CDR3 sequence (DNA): TGTGCCAGCAGTTGGGGACAGGGTCTGGGGACTGAAGCTTTCTTT. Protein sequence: CASSWGQGLGTEAFF.

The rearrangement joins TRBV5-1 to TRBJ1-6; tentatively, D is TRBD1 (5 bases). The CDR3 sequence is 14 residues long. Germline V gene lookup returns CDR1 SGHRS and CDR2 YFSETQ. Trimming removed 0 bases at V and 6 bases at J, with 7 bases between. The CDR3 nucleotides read TGCGCCAGCAGCTTGGGACAGAGTAATTCACCCCTCCACTTT. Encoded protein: CASSLGQSNSPLHF.

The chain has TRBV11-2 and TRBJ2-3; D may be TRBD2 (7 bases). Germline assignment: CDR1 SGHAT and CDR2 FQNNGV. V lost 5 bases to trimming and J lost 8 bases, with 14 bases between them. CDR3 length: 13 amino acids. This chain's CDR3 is CASSPGGPVTQYF. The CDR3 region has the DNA TGTGCCAGCAGCCCCGGGGGGCCCGTTACGCAGTATTTT.